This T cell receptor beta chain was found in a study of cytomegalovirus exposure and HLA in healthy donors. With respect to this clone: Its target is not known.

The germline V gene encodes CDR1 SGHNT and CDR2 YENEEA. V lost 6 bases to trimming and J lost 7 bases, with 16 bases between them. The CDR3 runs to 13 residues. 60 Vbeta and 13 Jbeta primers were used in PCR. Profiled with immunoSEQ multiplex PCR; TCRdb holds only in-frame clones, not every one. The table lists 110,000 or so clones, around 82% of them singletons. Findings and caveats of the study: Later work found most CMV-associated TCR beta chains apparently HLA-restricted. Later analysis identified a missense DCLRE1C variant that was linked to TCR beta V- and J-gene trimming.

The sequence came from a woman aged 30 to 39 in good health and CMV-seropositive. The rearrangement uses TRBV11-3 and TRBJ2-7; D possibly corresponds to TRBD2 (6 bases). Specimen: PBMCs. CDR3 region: CASSFSGGEEQYF. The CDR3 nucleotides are TGTGCCAGCAGTTTTAGCGGAGGGGAGGAGCAGTACTTC. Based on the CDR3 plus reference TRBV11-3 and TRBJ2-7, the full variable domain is EAGVVQSPRYKIIEKKQPVAFWCNPISGHNTLYWYLQNLGQGPELLIRYENEEAVDDSQLPKDRFSAERLKGVDSTLKIQPAELGDSAVYLCASSFSGGEEQYFGPGTRLTVT.